This TCR beta chain came from a study of CD8 T cells in Susac syndrome. The germline V gene has CDR1 SGHVS and CDR2 FQNEAQ. V dropped 3 bases and J dropped 3 bases, with 12 bases sitting between them. This CDR3 has 14 residues. It was healthy donors who served as the controls, matched for age and sex. TEMRA cells were FACS-enriched, and CD8+ and CD4+ T cells were isolated negatively. The RNA input was roughly 0.45 to 1 ug, and it was reverse transcribed with random hexamers. Multiplex immunoSEQ PCR targeted 54 Vbeta and 13 Jbeta TCR beta segments. One entry per CDR3 protein, called by TCRdb with MiXCR from the immunoSEQ multiplex PCR reads. The repertoire holds approximately 100,000 distinct CDR3 sequences, roughly 96% seen once, with under 0.1% in the top ten.

This clonotype was sampled from a human donor in good health. The V call is TRBV7-8, the J call TRBJ2-7, with D perhaps matching TRBD1 or TRBD2 (5 bases each). Specimen: CD4+ T cells from PBMCs. The CDR3 nucleotides are TGTGCCAGCAGCTTGGGGCCCGGACTCTACGAGCAGTACTTC. It encodes CASSLGPGLYEQYF.